This T cell receptor (beta chain) was identified in a study of type 1 regulatory T cells. In TCRdb, the reads were re-called with MiXCR into one record per CDR3 protein. This repertoire shows about 68,000 distinct CDR3 sequences, around 60% found once; its top ten account for about 7.3%. V lost 5 bases and J lost 2; bases outside the gene matches: 6. In germline, CDR1 is LNHNV, CDR2 YYDKDF (reference sequence). The CDR3 runs to 14 residues. This clonotype turned up a few times. What it recognizes is unknown. The origin of this receptor is a human donor in good health. Input material: cultured T cells, either the whole culture or a sorted T cell fraction (not recorded which). Subset here: Tr1-enriched cell product generated in vitro against host alloantigens. The V call is TRBV15, the J call TRBJ2-7, with TRBD2 matching 7 bases. The CDR3: CATSFIRGAYEQYF. CDR3 nucleotide sequence: TGTGCCACCAGCTTCATTCGGGGGGCCTACGAGCAGTACTTC.